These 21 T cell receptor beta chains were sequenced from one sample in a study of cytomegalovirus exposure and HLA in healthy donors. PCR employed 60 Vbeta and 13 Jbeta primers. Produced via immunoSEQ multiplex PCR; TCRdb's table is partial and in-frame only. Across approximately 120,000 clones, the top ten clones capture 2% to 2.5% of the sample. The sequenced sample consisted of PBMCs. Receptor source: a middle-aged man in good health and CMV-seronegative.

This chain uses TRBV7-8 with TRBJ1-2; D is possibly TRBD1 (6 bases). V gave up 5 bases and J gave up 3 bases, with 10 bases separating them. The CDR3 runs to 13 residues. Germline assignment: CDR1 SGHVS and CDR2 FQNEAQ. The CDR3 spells CASSLGGDYGYTF. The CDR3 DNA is TGTGCCAGCAGCCTAGGGGGAGACTATGGCTACACCTTC.

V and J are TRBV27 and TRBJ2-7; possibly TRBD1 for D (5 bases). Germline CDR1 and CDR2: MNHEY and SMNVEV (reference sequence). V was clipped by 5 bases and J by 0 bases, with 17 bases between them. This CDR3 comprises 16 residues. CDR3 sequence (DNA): TGTGCCAGCAGTGCTTCACCGACAGTCCTCTCCTACGAGCAGTACTTC. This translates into CASSASPTVLSYEQYF.

CDR3 in DNA: TGCGCCAGCAGTGATGAGCGGAACACCGGGGAGCTGTTTTTT. This translates into CASSDERNTGELFF. V gene TRBV10-1 combines with J gene TRBJ2-2, with D unresolved. Trimming cost V 3 bases and J 1 base, with 6 bases left between them. The CDR3 covers 14 residues. From germline, CDR1 is WNHNN and CDR2 SYGVQD (reference sequence).

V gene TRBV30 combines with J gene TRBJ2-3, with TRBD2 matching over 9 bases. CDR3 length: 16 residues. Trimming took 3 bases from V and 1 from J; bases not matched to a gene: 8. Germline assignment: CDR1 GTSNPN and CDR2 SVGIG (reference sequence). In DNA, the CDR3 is TGTGCCTGGAGCGCCACTAGCGGGTTGGGCACAGATACGCAGTATTTT. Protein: CAWSATSGLGTDTQYF.

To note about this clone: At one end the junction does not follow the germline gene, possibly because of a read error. The CDR3 loop is CASSHGLQDTQYF. For the CDR3, the DNA is TGTGCTAGCAGCCACGGGTTGCAAGATACGCAGTATTTT. This chain connects TRBV7-7 to TRBJ2-3; D remains unclear. CDR1 and CDR2 (germline): SSHAT, FNYEAQ (reference sequence). The CDR3 covers 13 residues.

CDR3 amino acids: CASSLGEASGNEQFF. CDR3 DNA: TGCGCCAGCAGCTTGGGAGAGGCGTCTGGCAATGAGCAGTTCTTC. This sequence joins TRBV5-1 and TRBJ2-1; D is uncertain. The CDR3 contains 15 residues. The germline V gene encodes CDR1 SGHRS and CDR2 YFSETQ. V gave up 0 bases and J gave up 6 bases, with 13 bases separating them.

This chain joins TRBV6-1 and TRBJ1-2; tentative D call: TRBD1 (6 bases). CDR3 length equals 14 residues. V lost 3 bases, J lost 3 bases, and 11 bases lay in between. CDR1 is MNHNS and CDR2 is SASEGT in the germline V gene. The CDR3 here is CASSDIQGDYGYTF. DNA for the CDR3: TGTGCCAGCAGTGACATACAGGGAGACTATGGCTACACCTTC.

CDR3 coding DNA: TGCGCCAGCAGCCACTCCACTAGCTTTGATACCGGGGAGCTGTTTTTT. This codes for CASSHSTSFDTGELFF. V and J are TRBV4-1 and TRBJ2-2; maybe TRBD2 (6 bases). CDR1 MGHRA and CDR2 YSYEKL come from the germline V gene. This CDR3 is built from 16 residues. V was cut by 3 bases and J by 5 bases, with 16 bases left in between.

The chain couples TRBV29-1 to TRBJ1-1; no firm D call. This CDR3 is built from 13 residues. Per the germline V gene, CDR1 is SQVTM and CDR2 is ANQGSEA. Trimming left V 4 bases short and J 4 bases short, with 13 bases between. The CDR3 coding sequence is TGCAGCGTTGGAGGTAGGCTGGGCACTGAAGCTTTCTTT. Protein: CSVGGRLGTEAFF.

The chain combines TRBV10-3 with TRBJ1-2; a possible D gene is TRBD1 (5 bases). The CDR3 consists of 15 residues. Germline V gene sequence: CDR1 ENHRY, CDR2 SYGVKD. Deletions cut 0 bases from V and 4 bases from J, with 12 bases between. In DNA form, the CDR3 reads TGTGCCATCAGTGAGTCTATGTTGGGGGGCTATGGCTACACCTTC. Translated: CAISESMLGGYGYTF.

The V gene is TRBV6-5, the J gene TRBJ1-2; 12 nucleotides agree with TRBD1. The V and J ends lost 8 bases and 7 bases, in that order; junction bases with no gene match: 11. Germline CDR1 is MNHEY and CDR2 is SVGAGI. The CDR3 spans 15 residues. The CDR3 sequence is CASSPLGTGGLGYTF. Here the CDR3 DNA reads TGTGCCAGCTCCCCCTTAGGGACAGGGGGCCTTGGCTACACCTTC.

The CDR3 DNA reads TGCGCCAGCAGCTTGGACGGGACTAGCGGAAGGCCCTCCTACTACAATGAGCAGTTCTTC. Translation: CASSLDGTSGRPSYYNEQFF. This chain connects TRBV5-1 to TRBJ2-1, with TRBD2 matching 11 bases. CDR1 is SGHRS, CDR2 YFSETQ, per germline. The CDR3 is 20 amino acids. V was pared by 0 bases and J by 3 bases, with 14 bases of the junction left unmatched.

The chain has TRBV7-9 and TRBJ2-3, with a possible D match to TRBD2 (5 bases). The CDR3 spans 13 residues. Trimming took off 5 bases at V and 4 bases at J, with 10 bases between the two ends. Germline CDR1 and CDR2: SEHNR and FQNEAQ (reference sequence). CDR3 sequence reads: CASSPEGPDTQYF. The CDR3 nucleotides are TGTGCCAGCAGCCCCGAGGGCCCAGATACGCAGTATTTT.

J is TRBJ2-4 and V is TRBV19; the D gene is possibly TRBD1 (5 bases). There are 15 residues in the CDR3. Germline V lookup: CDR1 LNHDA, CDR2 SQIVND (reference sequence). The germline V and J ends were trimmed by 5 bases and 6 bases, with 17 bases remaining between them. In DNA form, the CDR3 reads TGTGCCAGTAGTCAGGGAACCAAGAGGAGAAACATTCAGTACTTC. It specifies CASSQGTKRRNIQYF.

For the CDR3, the DNA is TGCGCCAGCAGCCGCGGACAGGGCTGGGACTATGGCTACACCTTC. This encodes CASSRGQGWDYGYTF. The chain carries TRBV5-1 and TRBJ1-2; 8 positions agree with TRBD1. CDR3 length: 15 amino acids. V shed 4 bases and J 3 bases; nucleotides not matched to a gene: 8. Looked up from germline, CDR1 is SGHRS and CDR2 is YFSETQ.

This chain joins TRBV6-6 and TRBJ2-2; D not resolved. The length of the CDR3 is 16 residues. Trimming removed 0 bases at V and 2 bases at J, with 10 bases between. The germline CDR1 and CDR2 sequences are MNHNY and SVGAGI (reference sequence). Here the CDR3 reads CASSYSSPINTGELFF. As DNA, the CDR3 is TGTGCCAGCAGTTACTCTTCCCCCATCAACACCGGGGAGCTGTTTTTT.

The DNA of the CDR3 is TGTGCCAGCAGCTTGGGGGGGCCCGCGGTGGGTGAGCAGTACTTC. Translating it yields CASSLGGPAVGEQYF. The chain combines TRBV7-9 with TRBJ2-7; tentative D call: TRBD2 (7 bases). This CDR3 has 15 residues. CDR1 and CDR2 from the germline V gene are SEHNR and FQNEAQ (reference sequence). V shed 3 bases and J shed 7 bases, with 19 bases lying between them. Variable domain in full (rest from reference TRBV7-9 and TRBJ2-7): DTGVSQNPRHKITKRGQNVTFRCDPISEHNRLYWYRQTLGQGPEFLTYFQNEAQLEKSRLLSDRFSAERPKGSFSTLEIQRTEQGDSAMYLCASSLGGPAVGEQYFGPGTRLTVT.

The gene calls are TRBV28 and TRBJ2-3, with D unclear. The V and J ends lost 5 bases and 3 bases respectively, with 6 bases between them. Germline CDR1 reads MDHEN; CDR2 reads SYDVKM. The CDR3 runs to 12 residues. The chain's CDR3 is CASSPTTDTQYF. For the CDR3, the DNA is TGTGCCAGCAGTCCGACAACAGATACGCAGTATTTT.

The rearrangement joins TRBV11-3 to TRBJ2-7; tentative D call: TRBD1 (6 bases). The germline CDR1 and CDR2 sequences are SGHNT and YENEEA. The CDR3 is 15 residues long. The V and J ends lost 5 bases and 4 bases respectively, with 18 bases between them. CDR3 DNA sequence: TGTGCCAGCAGCCCCGGTCCAGGGGCAGGGTACGAGCAGTACTTC. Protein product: CASSPGPGAGYEQYF.

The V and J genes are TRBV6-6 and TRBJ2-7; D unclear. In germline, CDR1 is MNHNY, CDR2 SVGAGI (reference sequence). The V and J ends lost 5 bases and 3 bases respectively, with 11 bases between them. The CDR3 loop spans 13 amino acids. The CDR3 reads CASSHQADYEQYF. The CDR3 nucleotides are TGTGCCAGCAGTCACCAGGCAGACTACGAGCAGTACTTC.

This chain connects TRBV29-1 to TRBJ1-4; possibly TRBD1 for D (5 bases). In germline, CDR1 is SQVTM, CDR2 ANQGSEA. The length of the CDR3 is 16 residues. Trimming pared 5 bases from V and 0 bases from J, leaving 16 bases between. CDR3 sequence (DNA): TGCAGCGTTTCCCGACAGAGCTCGACAACTAATGAAAAACTGTTTTTT. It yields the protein CSVSRQSSTTNEKLFF. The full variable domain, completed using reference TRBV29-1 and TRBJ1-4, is SAVISQKPSRDICQRGTSLTIQCQVDSQVTMMFWYRQQPGQSLTLIATANQGSEATYESGFVIDKFPISRPNLTFSTLTVSNMSPEDSSIYLCSVSRQSSTTNEKLFFGSGTQLSVL.